The TCR beta chain under discussion was sequenced for a study of blood T cells in healthy people across ages. Donors each provided about 9.5 milliliters of peripheral blood. Points on this clonotype: Its specificity is unknown.

This CDR3 contains 16 residues. Trimming left V 6 bases short and J 5 bases short, with 20 bases between. CDR1 and CDR2 from the germline V gene are SNHLY and FYNNEI. Notes on the study in general: Older age coincided with a roughly linear decline in TCR beta diversity per million T cells. Calculation of diversity from one million T cells yielded estimates considered to be underestimates.

A second PCR of roughly 7 to 11 cycles used a sample-barcoded 5' primer and a J-beta primer mix. Each cDNA molecule was tagged by a template-switch adaptor that had 12 random nucleotides. TCRdb independently ran MiXCR on the 5' RACE reads; one entry per CDR3 protein. Seen here are roughly 860,000 distinct CDR3 sequences, approximately 65% observed once, and the top ten hold 28%. Sequencing was performed on blood. This clonotype was obtained from a young man in good health. The chain combines TRBV2 with TRBJ1-5; D gene ambiguous. The CDR3 DNA sequence: TGTGCCAGCAGCACCCGCGTAACAGATCGGGATCAGCCCCAGCATTTT. Its protein product is CASSTRVTDRDQPQHF.